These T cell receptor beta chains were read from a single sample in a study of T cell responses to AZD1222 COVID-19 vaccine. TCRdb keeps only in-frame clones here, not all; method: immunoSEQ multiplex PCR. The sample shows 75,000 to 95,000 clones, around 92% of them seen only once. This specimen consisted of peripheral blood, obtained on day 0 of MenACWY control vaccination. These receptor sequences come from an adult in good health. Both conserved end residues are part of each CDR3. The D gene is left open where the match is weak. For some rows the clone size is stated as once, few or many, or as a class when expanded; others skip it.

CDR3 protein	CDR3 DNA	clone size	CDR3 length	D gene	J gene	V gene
CASSPPDRGSEKLFF	TGTGCCAGCAGTCCCCCGGACCGAGGGTCGGAAAAACTGTTTTTT	NA	15	NA	TRBJ1-4	TRBV25-1
CASSPGSDLSHEQYF	TGTGCCAGCAGCCCCGGCAGCGACCTATCCCACGAGCAGTACTTC	NA	15	NA	TRBJ2-7	TRBV9
CASSQVGAVQETQYF	TGTGCCAGCAGCCAAGTGGGCGCCGTCCAAGAGACCCAGTACTTC	NA	15	NA	TRBJ2-5	TRBV3-1/TRBV3-2
CASSFRAGEAFF	TGTGCCAGCAGTTTCAGGGCGGGTGAAGCTTTCTTT	NA	12	NA	TRBJ1-1	TRBV6-5
CASTSGRSSYEQYF	TGTGCCAGTACTAGCGGGAGGTCTTCCTACGAGCAGTACTTC	NA	14	TRBD2	TRBJ2-7	TRBV10-3
CANSFLGTELFSNQPQHF	TGTGCCAACAGTTTTCTAGGGACAGAGCTTTTTAGCAATCAGCCCCAGCATTTT	NA	18	TRBD1	TRBJ1-5	TRBV28
CASTSDRASSETQYF	TGTGCCAGCACCTCGGACAGGGCCTCCTCAGAGACCCAGTACTTC	NA	15	TRBD1	TRBJ2-5	TRBV6-5
CASSRDRGYGYTF	TGCGCCAGCAGCAGAGACAGGGGATATGGCTACACCTTC	NA	13	TRBD1	TRBJ1-2	TRBV4-1
CASSLRAGQPQHF	TGTGCCAGCAGTTTAAGGGCCGGTCAGCCCCAGCATTTT	NA	13	NA	TRBJ1-5	TRBV12-3/TRBV12-4
CASSSGNTDTQYF	TGTGCCAGCAGTTCGGGGAACACAGATACGCAGTATTTT	NA	13	NA	TRBJ2-3	TRBV7-2
CASSPPEGGRGEQFF	TGTGCCAGCAGCCCTCCTGAGGGGGGGCGGGGTGAGCAGTTCTTC	NA	15	NA	TRBJ2-1	TRBV7-2
CASSLSGSRYGYTF	TGTGCCAGCAGCTTAAGCGGTTCGCGCTATGGCTACACCTTC	once	14	NA	TRBJ1-2	TRBV7-2